These 22 T cell receptor beta chains originate from one sample sequenced in a study of T cells in Graves' hyperthyroidism and ophthalmopathy. RNA transcripts served as the template for amplifying TCR beta CDR3 regions. TCR CDR3 regions were first amplified by RT-PCR with HTBI primers. TCRdb passed the multiplex PCR reads through MiXCR, listing each CDR3 protein once. The top ten clones hold 20% to 25% of a sample with 300,000 to 400,000 distinct CDR3 sequences, about 14% of them seen once. The sequenced sample consisted of blood. Receptors originate from a woman aged 25 to 39 with Graves' hyperthyroidism.

By sample fraction, this clonotype is medium-sized. This chain uses TRBV10-3 with TRBJ1-4; D gene unclear. Germline V lookup: CDR1 ENHRY, CDR2 SYGVKD. CDR3 length: 15 residues. V lost 0 bases and J lost 8, with 13 bases in between. CDR3 nucleotides: TGTGCCATCAGTGAGTCGGGCAGGAACTACGAAAAACTGTTTTTT. Translating gives CAISESGRNYEKLFF.

The rearrangement links TRBV12-3 or TRBV12-4 to TRBJ2-1; 10 bases line up with TRBD1. The CDR3 runs 16 residues. Unmatched junction bases numbered 11, after V lost 5 bases and J lost 7 bases. In nucleotides, the CDR3 is TGTGCCAGCAGTCCCAGACAGGGGGCGATTGGAAATGAGCAGTTCTTC. This codes for CASSPRQGAIGNEQFF.

The rearrangement uses TRBV20-1 and TRBJ2-5; D gene ambiguous. The V gene lost 6 bases and the J gene lost 0 bases, with 11 bases spanning the gap. The CDR3 extends over 13 amino acids. CDR1 and CDR2 (germline): DFQATT, SNEGSKA (reference sequence). CDR3 sequence reads: CSADAGHQETQYF. The CDR3 DNA reads as TGCAGTGCGGATGCTGGGCACCAAGAGACCCAGTACTTC.

J is TRBJ2-1 and V is TRBV20-1; a possible D gene is TRBD1 (7 bases). The CDR3 loop spans 16 amino acids. Germline V gene sequence: CDR1 DFQATT, CDR2 SNEGSKA (reference sequence). Trimming left V 3 bases short and J 10 bases short, with 25 bases between. This chain's CDR3 is CSASRGAGQITGEQFF. CDR3 sequence (DNA): TGCAGTGCTAGTAGGGGGGCGGGACAGATTACGGGGGAGCAGTTCTTC.

This clonotype has at least ten counts. The CDR3 nucleotides are TGCAGTGCTAGAGATGGGCGGAGCGGCACAGATACGCAGTATTTT. Protein sequence: CSARDGRSGTDTQYF. The rearrangement links TRBV20-1 to TRBJ2-3; D remains unclear. Germline V gives CDR1 DFQATT, CDR2 SNEGSKA (reference sequence). Trimming pared 0 bases from V and 1 base from J, leaving 11 bases between. CDR3 length equals 15 residues.

In its sample, this clonotype was seen many times. The chain carries TRBV28 and TRBJ2-7; D is unclear. Germline V CDR1 and CDR2: MDHEN, SYDVKM. There are 12 residues in the CDR3. Trimming stripped 8 bases from V and 1 base from J, with 9 bases between. This chain's CDR3 is CASGTGSYEQYF. The DNA of the CDR3 is TGTGCCAGCGGCACCGGGTCCTACGAGCAGTACTTC.

The chain links TRBV14 to TRBJ2-1, with a weak D call TRBD2 (6 bases). Trimming took 3 bases from V and 4 from J, leaving 28 bases between them. The V gene's germline CDR1 is SGHDN and CDR2 FVKESK. This CDR3 spans 20 amino acids. The CDR3 protein is CASSHPPGSPLDKRYNEQFF. The CDR3 bases are TGTGCCAGCAGCCATCCGCCCGGGAGTCCCCTGGACAAGAGGTACAATGAGCAGTTCTTC.

J is TRBJ2-1 and V is TRBV12-3 or TRBV12-4; 10 positions agree with TRBD1. Trimming cost V 7 bases and J 6 bases; bases outside gene matches: 15. This CDR3 comprises 17 residues. CDR3 sequence reads: CASTPGTGEFFVNEQFF. CDR3 bases: TGTGCCAGCACACCCGGGACAGGGGAGTTTTTCGTCAATGAGCAGTTCTTC.

This clonotype was recorded at least ten times. The V and J genes are TRBV7-2 and TRBJ2-1; D perhaps matches TRBD2 (5 bases). Trimming took off 7 bases at V and 6 bases at J, with 16 bases between the two ends. Germline loops: CDR1 SGHTA, CDR2 FQGNSA. The CDR3 has 14 amino acids. The CDR3 nucleotides are TGTGCCAGCAACTCCTGGGGTGAGGGCAATGAGCAGTTCTTC. Protein product: CASNSWGEGNEQFF.

Ten or more counts support this clonotype. The chain combines TRBV24-1 with TRBJ2-1; TRBD2 matches 12 bases. CDR3 length equals 19 residues. Germline V gene lookup returns CDR1 KGHDR and CDR2 SFDVKD. After removal of 4 bases from V and 5 bases from J, the junction contained 14 bases not matched to a gene. The DNA for the CDR3 is TGTGCCACCAGTGACCGTCGACTAGCGGGAGACTTAGGCCACAATGAGCAGTTCTTC. This sequence encodes CATSDRRLAGDLGHNEQFF.

This clonotype was seen a handful of times. V usage is TRBV4-2 and J usage is TRBJ2-7, with 11 bases identical to TRBD2. Germline-derived CDR1 and CDR2 are LGHNA and YNFKEQ. The V and J ends lost 2 bases and 2 bases, in that order; junction bases with no gene match: 2. There are 15 residues in the CDR3. CDR3 in amino acids: CASSQPSGRPYEQYF. The CDR3 DNA reads as TGTGCCAGCAGCCAACCTAGCGGGAGGCCCTACGAGCAGTACTTC.

The CDR3 is CASSRATSPYEQYF. As DNA, the CDR3 is TGTGCCAGCAGCCGAGCAACTAGCCCCTACGAGCAGTACTTC. The chain carries TRBV11-2 and TRBJ2-7, with D possibly being TRBD2 (6 bases). CDR3 length: 14 amino acids. CDR1 is SGHAT, CDR2 FQNNGV, per germline. The V end lost 5 bases, the J end lost 2 bases, and 13 bases lay between the germline ends.

This rearrangement joins TRBV20-1 to TRBJ1-2; D is unresolved. Trimming left V 2 bases short and J 4 bases short, with 5 bases between. Per germline, CDR1 DFQATT and CDR2 SNEGSKA (reference sequence). The CDR3 has 11 residues. The CDR3 nucleotides are TGCAGTGCTAGACCCCCCTATGGCTACACCTTC. This encodes CSARPPYGYTF.

This sequence joins TRBV15 and TRBJ1-2; D is possibly TRBD1 (5 bases). This CDR3 has 15 residues. Germline CDR1 and CDR2: LNHNV and YYDKDF (reference sequence). The ends were cut back, 1 base at V and 4 bases at J, with 13 bases in the middle. DNA of the CDR3: TGTGCCACCAGCAGAGGCCGACAGACGGTCTATGGCTACACCTTC. It encodes CATSRGRQTVYGYTF. The full variable domain, completed using reference TRBV15 and TRBJ1-2, is DAMVIQNPRYQVTQFGKPVTLSCSQTLNHNVMYWYQQKSSQAPKLLFHYYDKDFNNEADTPDNFQSRRPNTSFCFLDIRSPGLGDTAMYLCATSRGRQTVYGYTFGSGTRLTVV.

The chain joins TRBV6-1 to TRBJ2-7; 10 bases line up with TRBD2. The CDR3 contains 17 residues. The V and J ends lost 6 bases and 5 bases, in that order; junction bases with no gene match: 16. Germline lookup yields CDR1 MNHNS and CDR2 SASEGT. CDR3 bases: TGTGCCAGCAGGGAGGTCCGTGTGAGCGGGAGGGGCCACGAGCAGTACTTC. It yields the protein CASREVRVSGRGHEQYF.

This clonotype was recorded at least ten times. This chain uses TRBV12-3 or TRBV12-4 with TRBJ2-5; D might be TRBD2 (6 bases). Trimming left V 0 bases short and J 4 bases short, with 15 bases between. This CDR3 has 16 amino acids. CDR3 DNA sequence: TGTGCCAGCAGTTTAGCGCTAGCGAGTGACGCAGAGACCCAGTACTTC. Translation: CASSLALASDAETQYF.

The J gene is TRBJ2-5, the V gene TRBV12-5; D is ambiguous. The CDR3 loop spans 12 amino acids. Germline assignment: CDR1 LGHNT and CDR2 FRNRAP. Between the trimmed V and J ends, which lost 1 base and 5 bases, there was a span of 5 bases. CDR3 sequence (DNA): TGTGCTAGTGGTTTGGCCCGGGAGACCCAGTACTTC. It encodes CASGLARETQYF.

This clonotype was seen a handful of times. The genes are TRBV5-1 and TRBJ2-7; D is ambiguous. The CDR3 has 11 residues. V lost 7 bases, J lost 5 bases, and 10 bases lay in between. Germline loops: CDR1 SGHRS, CDR2 YFSETQ. CDR3 sequence reads: CASASLHEQYF. CDR3 DNA sequence: TGCGCCAGCGCTTCACTTCACGAGCAGTACTTC.

In its sample, this clonotype was seen many times. This chain joins TRBV7-2 and TRBJ1-2, with 7 bases fitting TRBD1. V shed 5 bases, J shed 4 bases, and the junction held 4 bases outside the gene matches. The germline V gene has CDR1 SGHTA and CDR2 FQGNSA. The length of the CDR3 is 13 residues. Here the CDR3 reads CASSGAGGYGYTF. CDR3 DNA sequence: TGTGCCAGCAGCGGGGCAGGGGGCTATGGCTACACCTTC.

This clonotype was observed a single time. The chain couples TRBV9 to TRBJ2-5, with 12 bases lining up with TRBD2. Trimming cost V 3 bases and J 5 bases; bases outside gene matches: 8. The CDR3 runs to 16 residues. Germline V gene sequence: CDR1 SGDLS, CDR2 YYNGEE. The CDR3 is CASSGGLAGWGETQYF. CDR3 bases: TGTGCCAGCAGCGGAGGACTAGCGGGATGGGGCGAGACCCAGTACTTC.

This clonotype was counted ten times or more. V usage is TRBV20-1 and J usage is TRBJ2-5; TRBD2 might be the D (6 bases). The germline V and J ends were trimmed by 3 bases and 5 bases, with 13 bases remaining between them. This CDR3 region has 13 residues. The germline V gene encodes CDR1 DFQATT and CDR2 SNEGSKA (reference sequence). CDR3 in DNA: TGCAGTGCTAGCGGGAGTGGTTGGGAGACCCAGTACTTC. It encodes CSASGSGWETQYF.

At least ten counts were recorded for this clonotype. The chain links TRBV28 to TRBJ2-7; D not resolved. The CDR3 has 12 amino acids. Germline loops: CDR1 MDHEN, CDR2 SYDVKM. V dropped 6 bases and J dropped 4 bases, with 10 bases sitting between them. The CDR3 region is CASRAPPYEQYF. Written as DNA, the CDR3 is TGTGCCAGCAGGGCGCCGCCTTACGAGCAGTACTTC.